This record covers a single TCR beta chain. Its specificity is not known. The source of the sample is a study of OX40 agonist ivuxolimab in advanced cancers. Across the study: Patients treated during dose escalation were battling hepatocellular carcinoma, melanoma, renal cell or head and neck cancer. There were three patients with partial responses, one having hepatocellular carcinoma and two cutaneous melanoma. Findings and limits, study-wide: There was clonal expansion of CD4+ and CD8+ blood T cells by week 6 at 0.1 to 3.0 mg/kg. The 0.1-3.0 mg/kg partial responders had among the lowest clonal expansion.

This table comes from immunoSEQ multiplex PCR, and its TCRdb copy is limited to in-frame clones, with some not included. This sample has approximately 60,000 clones, with around nine tenths found just once. The V and J ends lost 4 bases and 2 bases respectively, with 9 bases between them. The CDR3 totals 13 residues. In germline, CDR1 is MNHEY, CDR2 SVGAGI. Sample: CD4+ or CD8+ T cells sorted from blood, taken in a trial of the OX40 agonist ivuxolimab. The chain couples TRBV6-5 to TRBJ2-7; tentatively, D is TRBD1 (6 bases). The TCR was taken from an adult with an advanced solid tumor such as melanoma, head and neck, liver or kidney cancer. CDR3 DNA sequence: TGTGCCAGCAGTTCCCGGACAGCCTACGAGCAGTACTTC. Its protein is CASSSRTAYEQYF.